This T cell receptor (beta chain) was sequenced for a study of blood T cell repertoires in COVID-19. Only in-frame clones appear in the TCRdb table, and some are missing; sequencing was by immunoSEQ multiplex PCR. The sample carries about 83,000 clones, 86% recorded once. V dropped 0 bases and J dropped 2 bases, with 7 bases sitting between them. The CDR3 totals 14 residues. From germline, CDR1 is MGHRA and CDR2 YSYEKL. Sample: peripheral blood. The rearrangement joins TRBV4-1 to TRBJ1-2; weak D call: TRBD1 (5 bases). The receptor was derived from a man over 45 with active COVID-19. The CDR3 here is CASSQDRQNYGYTF. CDR3 sequence (DNA): TGCGCCAGCAGCCAAGATCGACAGAACTATGGCTACACCTTC.